This T cell receptor (beta chain) was recorded in a study of a mutant IDH1 vaccine in newly diagnosed glioma. Study as a whole: Beforehand, treatment had been radiotherapy, temozolomide, or both; the majority received both. Study findings and constraints: Altogether, 85% to 95% of patients exhibited vaccine-induced immune responses.

With respect to this clone: Its target is unknown.

Stated time point: week 47, end of study. A single vaccine dose contained 300 ug of mutant IDH1 20-mer peptide, and topical imiquimod was used with it. Each astrocytoma in the donors was new, WHO grade 3 or 4, IDH1-mutant and ATRX-lost. Generated by immunoSEQ multiplex PCR, the TCRdb table keeps only in-frame clones and is missing some. The table has 50,000 to 70,000 clones, 83% seen once; the top ten hold approximately 3.2%. The CDR3 contains 11 residues. Trimming removed 4 bases from V and 14 bases from J, with 14 bases in between. The germline V gene encodes CDR1 SQVTM and CDR2 ANQGSEA. The chain has TRBV29-1 and TRBJ1-4, with D uncertain. The TCR originated in a woman in her fifties or sixties with glioma. The sample here was PBMCs, taken from a glioma patient whose treatment included an IDH1 peptide vaccine. DNA for the CDR3: TGCAGCGTTGGAGGAGGCGCGGGGCTGTTTTTT. As protein: CSVGGGAGLFF. The full variable domain, in which reference TRBV29-1 and TRBJ1-4 provide the parts outside the CDR3, is SAVISQKPSRDICQRGTSLTIQCQVDSQVTMMFWYRQQPGQSLTLIATANQGSEATYESGFVIDKFPISRPNLTFSTLTVSNMSPEDSSIYLCSVGGGAGLFFGSGTQLSVL.